This T cell receptor beta chain was documented in a study of blood T cell repertoires in COVID-19. Study in general: COVID-19 samples, acute and convalescent, were from the United States, Italy and Spain.

The germline V and J ends were trimmed by 6 bases and 3 bases, with 11 bases remaining between them. Germline V gene lookup returns CDR1 MDHEN and CDR2 SYDVKM. This CDR3 is built from 13 residues. TCRdb's copy holds only in-frame clones and misses some; the assay was immunoSEQ multiplex PCR. The table records around 270,000 clones, roughly 84% of them present only once. The clonotype was recovered from a woman in her forties who had recovered from COVID-19. This chain uses TRBV28 with TRBJ1-1; D call uncertain. The source material was peripheral blood. CDR3 loop: CASRMGAYTEAFF. The CDR3, as DNA: TGTGCCAGCAGAATGGGCGCATACACTGAAGCTTTCTTT.